This T cell receptor (beta chain) was recorded in a study of blood T cell repertoires in COVID-19. V was pared by 2 bases and J by 4 bases, with 9 bases between. The length of the CDR3 is 14 residues. Germline V lookup: CDR1 MNHNS, CDR2 SASEGT. Data came from immunoSEQ multiplex PCR; TCRdb stores just in-frame clones and leaves some out. The data hold around 400,000 clones, with more than 80% observed a single time. The rearrangement links TRBV6-1 to TRBJ2-1, with D tentatively TRBD2 (6 bases). The receptor comes from a man aged 40-50 years with acute or convalescent COVID-19. Material for sequencing was peripheral blood. DNA for the CDR3: TGTGCCAGCAGTGAAAGCGGGCTATACAATGAGCAGTTCTTC. This translates into CASSESGLYNEQFF.